Below are 17 T cell receptor beta chains sequenced from a single sample in a study of cytomegalovirus exposure and HLA in healthy donors. Assay used: immunoSEQ multiplex PCR; TCRdb lists only in-frame clones, some missing. The repertoire holds around 150,000 clones, about 89% seen once, with more than 2.5% in the top ten. Sequencing was carried out using PBMCs. These receptor sequences come from a woman aged 18-29 years in good health and CMV-seropositive.

V is TRBV29-1 and J is TRBJ1-2; 8 bases are shared with TRBD1. CDR3 length equals 13 residues. The J segment lost 2 bases and the V segment lost 7 bases, leaving 6 bases of the junction unmatched. CDR1 is SQVTM, CDR2 ANQGSEA, per germline. The CDR3: CSDRDRKNYGYTF. As DNA, the CDR3 is TGCAGCGACAGGGACAGGAAGAACTATGGCTACACCTTC. Supplemented by reference TRBV29-1 and TRBJ1-2, the full variable domain reads SAVISQKPSRDICQRGTSLTIQCQVDSQVTMMFWYRQQPGQSLTLIATANQGSEATYESGFVIDKFPISRPNLTFSTLTVSNMSPEDSSIYLCSDRDRKNYGYTFGSGTRLTVV.

This chain links TRBV11-2 with TRBJ2-7; D is possibly TRBD2 (6 bases). The CDR3 runs to 15 residues. V lost 8 bases to trimming and J lost 5 bases, with 22 bases between them. The germline gives CDR1 SGHAT, CDR2 FQNNGV. The chain's CDR3 is CASRGLGELAHEQYF. The CDR3 bases are TGTGCCAGCCGCGGATTGGGGGAACTAGCCCACGAGCAGTACTTC.

V gene TRBV12-2 combines with J gene TRBJ2-1; the table gives TRBD2 as D, unverified against the DNA. TRBV12-2 is reported as a pseudogene. The CDR3 is 15 residues long. The CDR3: CASRQGVSSYNEQFF. Here the CDR3 DNA reads TGTGCAAGTCGCCAAGGAGTTAGCTCCTACAATGAGCAGTTCTTC.

This clone is a singleton in its sample. CDR3 bases: TGTGCCAGCAGTTTACTTGGGGGGAGGAACACTGAAGCTTTCTTT. Its translation is CASSLLGGRNTEAFF. The chain carries TRBV27 and TRBJ1-1; a weak D match, TRBD1 (5 bases). With 2 bases removed from V and 1 base from J, the gap between germline ends came to 11 bases. CDR3 size: 15 residues. The V gene's germline CDR1 is MNHEY and CDR2 SMNVEV (reference sequence).

This clone was detected only a few times. DNA for the CDR3: TGCGCCAGCAGCTTGGACGGGGAGGTGGGCTACACCTTC. Translated: CASSLDGEVGYTF. V and J are TRBV5-1 and TRBJ1-2, with D unresolved. The CDR3 loop spans 13 amino acids. Germline lookup yields CDR1 SGHRS and CDR2 YFSETQ. V lost 0 bases and J 8 bases, leaving 11 bases between the germline ends.

The rearrangement links TRBV5-4 to TRBJ2-7; 13 bases fit TRBD2. Trimming took 8 bases from V and 3 from J; bases not matched to a gene: 2. The CDR3 totals 13 residues. From germline, CDR1 is SGHNT and CDR2 YYREEE (reference sequence). The CDR3 spells CASGLAGDYEQYF. DNA of the CDR3: TGTGCCAGTGGACTAGCGGGGGACTACGAGCAGTACTTC.

V is TRBV19 and J is TRBJ2-7; a weak D match, TRBD2 (6 bases). There are 11 residues in the CDR3. The V and J ends lost 5 bases and 7 bases respectively, with 9 bases between them. Germline V CDR1 and CDR2: LNHDA, SQIVND (reference sequence). The CDR3 DNA reads TGTGCCAGTAGTGAAGCGGGTGAGCAGTACTTC. It codes for CASSEAGEQYF. Full variable domain (missing parts from reference TRBV19 and TRBJ2-7): DGGITQSPKYLFRKEGQNVTLSCEQNLNHDAMYWYRQDPGQGLRLIYYSQIVNDFQKGDIAEGYSVSREKKESFPLTVTSAQKNPTAFYLCASSEAGEQYFGPGTRLTVT.

The rearrangement uses TRBV10-1 and TRBJ2-1; a possible D gene is TRBD2 (5 bases). The germline V gene has CDR1 WNHNN and CDR2 SYGVQD (reference sequence). Trimming cost V 0 bases and J 8 bases, with 8 bases left between them. This CDR3 is 13 amino acids long. As DNA, the CDR3 is TGCGCCAGCAGTGAGTCCGGGGTCGATGAGCAGTTCTTC. Protein sequence: CASSESGVDEQFF.

This sequence joins TRBV30 and TRBJ2-2; 7 bases are a match to TRBD2. The CDR3 loop spans 14 amino acids. V shed 7 bases, J shed 4 bases, and the junction held 9 bases outside the gene matches. CDR1 GTSNPN and CDR2 SVGIG come from the germline V gene (reference sequence). The CDR3 loop reads CAYGLGFTTGELFF. DNA for the CDR3: TGTGCCTACGGACTAGGATTCACCACCGGGGAGCTGTTTTTT.

This clone was picked up one time. This sequence joins TRBV5-1 and TRBJ2-7; 7 nucleotides align to TRBD1. J was trimmed by 7 bases and V by 2 bases; bases with no gene match: 12. Germline CDR1 is SGHRS and CDR2 is YFSETQ. The CDR3 is 15 residues long. This chain's CDR3 is CASSFGQATWGEQYF. CDR3 DNA sequence: TGCGCCAGCAGCTTCGGACAGGCAACGTGGGGGGAGCAGTACTTC.

The chain is built from TRBV11-3 and TRBJ2-3; weak D call: TRBD1 (6 bases). The CDR3 consists of 11 residues. V was pared by 1 base and J by 10 bases, with 6 bases between. Germline lookup yields CDR1 SGHNT and CDR2 YENEEA. The CDR3 DNA follows: TGTGCCAGCAGCTTAGCAGGGGCGCAGTATTTT. This sequence encodes CASSLAGAQYF.

The rearrangement links TRBV7-9 to TRBJ1-4; D possibly corresponds to TRBD1 (5 bases). V lost 5 bases and J 8 bases, leaving 18 bases between the germline ends. The CDR3 is made up of 15 amino acids. Germline-derived CDR1 and CDR2 are SEHNR and FQNEAQ (reference sequence). CDR3 bases: TGTGCCAGCAGCCACTGGGGGGAGAATAGAGAAAAACTGTTTTTT. Translating gives CASSHWGENREKLFF.

The chain uses TRBV25-1 and TRBJ1-1; D not certain. CDR1 is MGHDK, CDR2 SYGVNS, per germline. The V end was cut by 5 bases, the J end by 5 bases, with 6 bases between. CDR3 length: 11 amino acids. DNA of the CDR3: TGTGCCAGCAGTAGGACTACTGAAGCTTTCTTT. Amino acids: CASSRTTEAFF.

This chain connects TRBV2 to TRBJ2-5; TRBD2 matches 15 bases. After removal of 6 bases from V and 5 bases from J, the junction contained 7 bases not matched to a gene. This CDR3 is 16 amino acids long. Germline-derived CDR1 and CDR2 are SNHLY and FYNNEI. The CDR3 DNA follows: TGTGCCAGCAGCCGGACTAGCGGGAGGGCAGGGGAGACCCAGTACTTC. Translated, it gives CASSRTSGRAGETQYF.

V is TRBV5-4 and J is TRBJ2-1, with D perhaps matching TRBD2 (5 bases). This CDR3 has 13 amino acids. The V end lost 5 bases, the J end lost 5 bases, and 11 bases lay between the germline ends. Per the germline V gene, CDR1 is SGHNT and CDR2 is YYREEE (reference sequence). The CDR3 DNA follows: TGTGCCAGCAGAGTCCCCGGGGACAATGAGCAGTTCTTC. The encoded protein is CASRVPGDNEQFF.

The chain couples TRBV5-6 to TRBJ2-1; D might be TRBD1 (6 bases). V lost 3 bases to trimming and J lost 6 bases, with 19 bases between them. Germline lookup yields CDR1 SGHDT and CDR2 YYEEEE. This CDR3 is 16 amino acids long. The CDR3 spells CASSSETGRNFNEQFF. The CDR3 nucleotides are TGTGCCAGCAGCTCGGAAACAGGGAGAAATTTCAATGAGCAGTTCTTC. The whole variable domain, filled in from reference TRBV5-6 and TRBJ2-1, reads DAGVTQSPTHLIKTRGQQVTLRCSPKSGHDTVSWYQQALGQGPQFIFQYYEEEERQRGNFPDRFSGHQFPNYSSELNVNALLLGDSALYLCASSSETGRNFNEQFFGPGTRLTVL.

The chain couples TRBV7-9 to TRBJ2-7; tentative D call: TRBD1 (5 bases). The CDR3 runs 15 residues. Deletions cut 5 bases from V and 0 bases from J, with 14 bases between. Germline assignment: CDR1 SEHNR and CDR2 FQNEAQ (reference sequence). The CDR3 region has the DNA TGTGCCAGCAGCCCGGTGCGACAGAGCTCCTACGAGCAGTACTTC. It codes for CASSPVRQSSYEQYF.